Shown below are 3 T cell receptor beta chains from a single sample sequenced in a study of blood T cell repertoires in COVID-19. Some clones are missing from TCRdb's copy, which holds only in-frame ones; the method was immunoSEQ multiplex PCR. The table lists tens of thousands of clones, roughly 88% of them singletons. The sequenced material came from peripheral blood. The receptors were sampled from a woman aged 80 or over with active or convalescent COVID-19.

This rearrangement joins TRBV2 to TRBJ1-5; 7 nucleotides align to TRBD1. V gave up 5 bases and J gave up 0 bases; unmatched junction bases: 1. Per germline, CDR1 SNHLY and CDR2 FYNNEI. This CDR3 comprises 14 residues. The CDR3 DNA reads as TGTGCCAGCAGTAGGGGGCTTAGCAATCAGCCCCAGCATTTT. This gives the protein CASSRGLSNQPQHF.

The chain employs TRBV18 and TRBJ1-1, with TRBD1 matching 7 bases. Germline V gives CDR1 KGHSH, CDR2 LQKENI. CDR3 length: 12 residues. V dropped 2 bases and J dropped 11; count of bases not matched to a gene: 5. The CDR3 bases are TGTGCCAGCTCACCAGAGGGGGCTGGGGCTTTCTTT. This encodes CASSPEGAGAFF.

The rearrangement links TRBV6-5 to TRBJ1-2, with D uncertain. Germline V lookup: CDR1 MNHEY, CDR2 SVGAGI. Trimming cost V 5 bases and J 8 bases, with 21 bases left between them. CDR3 size: 15 residues. This CDR3 is CASSPPTDRWEGYTF. The CDR3 DNA sequence: TGTGCCAGCAGTCCCCCGACGGACCGATGGGAGGGCTACACCTTC.